This T cell receptor beta chain was recovered during a study of blood T cells in healthy people across ages. They isolated at least 6 million PBMCs from each sample. CDR3 length: 17 residues. In germline, CDR1 is MGHRA, CDR2 YSYEKL. Trimming left V 0 bases short and J 3 bases short, with 17 bases between. Combining a sample-barcoded 5' primer with a J-beta primer mix, a second PCR ran for about 7 to 12 cycles. Each CDR3 protein gets one entry after TCRdb re-called the 5' RACE reads with MiXCR. The data hold 1.5 million to 2 million distinct CDR3 sequences, with roughly 28% observed a single time. Input material: blood. The genes are TRBV4-1 and TRBJ1-1; D gene ambiguous. The receptor was derived from a woman between 25 and 40 years old in good health. CDR3 DNA sequence: TGCGCCAGCAGCCAAGAACGGAAGACGCATAGGGACACTGAAGCTTTCTTT. It yields the protein CASSQERKTHRDTEAFF.